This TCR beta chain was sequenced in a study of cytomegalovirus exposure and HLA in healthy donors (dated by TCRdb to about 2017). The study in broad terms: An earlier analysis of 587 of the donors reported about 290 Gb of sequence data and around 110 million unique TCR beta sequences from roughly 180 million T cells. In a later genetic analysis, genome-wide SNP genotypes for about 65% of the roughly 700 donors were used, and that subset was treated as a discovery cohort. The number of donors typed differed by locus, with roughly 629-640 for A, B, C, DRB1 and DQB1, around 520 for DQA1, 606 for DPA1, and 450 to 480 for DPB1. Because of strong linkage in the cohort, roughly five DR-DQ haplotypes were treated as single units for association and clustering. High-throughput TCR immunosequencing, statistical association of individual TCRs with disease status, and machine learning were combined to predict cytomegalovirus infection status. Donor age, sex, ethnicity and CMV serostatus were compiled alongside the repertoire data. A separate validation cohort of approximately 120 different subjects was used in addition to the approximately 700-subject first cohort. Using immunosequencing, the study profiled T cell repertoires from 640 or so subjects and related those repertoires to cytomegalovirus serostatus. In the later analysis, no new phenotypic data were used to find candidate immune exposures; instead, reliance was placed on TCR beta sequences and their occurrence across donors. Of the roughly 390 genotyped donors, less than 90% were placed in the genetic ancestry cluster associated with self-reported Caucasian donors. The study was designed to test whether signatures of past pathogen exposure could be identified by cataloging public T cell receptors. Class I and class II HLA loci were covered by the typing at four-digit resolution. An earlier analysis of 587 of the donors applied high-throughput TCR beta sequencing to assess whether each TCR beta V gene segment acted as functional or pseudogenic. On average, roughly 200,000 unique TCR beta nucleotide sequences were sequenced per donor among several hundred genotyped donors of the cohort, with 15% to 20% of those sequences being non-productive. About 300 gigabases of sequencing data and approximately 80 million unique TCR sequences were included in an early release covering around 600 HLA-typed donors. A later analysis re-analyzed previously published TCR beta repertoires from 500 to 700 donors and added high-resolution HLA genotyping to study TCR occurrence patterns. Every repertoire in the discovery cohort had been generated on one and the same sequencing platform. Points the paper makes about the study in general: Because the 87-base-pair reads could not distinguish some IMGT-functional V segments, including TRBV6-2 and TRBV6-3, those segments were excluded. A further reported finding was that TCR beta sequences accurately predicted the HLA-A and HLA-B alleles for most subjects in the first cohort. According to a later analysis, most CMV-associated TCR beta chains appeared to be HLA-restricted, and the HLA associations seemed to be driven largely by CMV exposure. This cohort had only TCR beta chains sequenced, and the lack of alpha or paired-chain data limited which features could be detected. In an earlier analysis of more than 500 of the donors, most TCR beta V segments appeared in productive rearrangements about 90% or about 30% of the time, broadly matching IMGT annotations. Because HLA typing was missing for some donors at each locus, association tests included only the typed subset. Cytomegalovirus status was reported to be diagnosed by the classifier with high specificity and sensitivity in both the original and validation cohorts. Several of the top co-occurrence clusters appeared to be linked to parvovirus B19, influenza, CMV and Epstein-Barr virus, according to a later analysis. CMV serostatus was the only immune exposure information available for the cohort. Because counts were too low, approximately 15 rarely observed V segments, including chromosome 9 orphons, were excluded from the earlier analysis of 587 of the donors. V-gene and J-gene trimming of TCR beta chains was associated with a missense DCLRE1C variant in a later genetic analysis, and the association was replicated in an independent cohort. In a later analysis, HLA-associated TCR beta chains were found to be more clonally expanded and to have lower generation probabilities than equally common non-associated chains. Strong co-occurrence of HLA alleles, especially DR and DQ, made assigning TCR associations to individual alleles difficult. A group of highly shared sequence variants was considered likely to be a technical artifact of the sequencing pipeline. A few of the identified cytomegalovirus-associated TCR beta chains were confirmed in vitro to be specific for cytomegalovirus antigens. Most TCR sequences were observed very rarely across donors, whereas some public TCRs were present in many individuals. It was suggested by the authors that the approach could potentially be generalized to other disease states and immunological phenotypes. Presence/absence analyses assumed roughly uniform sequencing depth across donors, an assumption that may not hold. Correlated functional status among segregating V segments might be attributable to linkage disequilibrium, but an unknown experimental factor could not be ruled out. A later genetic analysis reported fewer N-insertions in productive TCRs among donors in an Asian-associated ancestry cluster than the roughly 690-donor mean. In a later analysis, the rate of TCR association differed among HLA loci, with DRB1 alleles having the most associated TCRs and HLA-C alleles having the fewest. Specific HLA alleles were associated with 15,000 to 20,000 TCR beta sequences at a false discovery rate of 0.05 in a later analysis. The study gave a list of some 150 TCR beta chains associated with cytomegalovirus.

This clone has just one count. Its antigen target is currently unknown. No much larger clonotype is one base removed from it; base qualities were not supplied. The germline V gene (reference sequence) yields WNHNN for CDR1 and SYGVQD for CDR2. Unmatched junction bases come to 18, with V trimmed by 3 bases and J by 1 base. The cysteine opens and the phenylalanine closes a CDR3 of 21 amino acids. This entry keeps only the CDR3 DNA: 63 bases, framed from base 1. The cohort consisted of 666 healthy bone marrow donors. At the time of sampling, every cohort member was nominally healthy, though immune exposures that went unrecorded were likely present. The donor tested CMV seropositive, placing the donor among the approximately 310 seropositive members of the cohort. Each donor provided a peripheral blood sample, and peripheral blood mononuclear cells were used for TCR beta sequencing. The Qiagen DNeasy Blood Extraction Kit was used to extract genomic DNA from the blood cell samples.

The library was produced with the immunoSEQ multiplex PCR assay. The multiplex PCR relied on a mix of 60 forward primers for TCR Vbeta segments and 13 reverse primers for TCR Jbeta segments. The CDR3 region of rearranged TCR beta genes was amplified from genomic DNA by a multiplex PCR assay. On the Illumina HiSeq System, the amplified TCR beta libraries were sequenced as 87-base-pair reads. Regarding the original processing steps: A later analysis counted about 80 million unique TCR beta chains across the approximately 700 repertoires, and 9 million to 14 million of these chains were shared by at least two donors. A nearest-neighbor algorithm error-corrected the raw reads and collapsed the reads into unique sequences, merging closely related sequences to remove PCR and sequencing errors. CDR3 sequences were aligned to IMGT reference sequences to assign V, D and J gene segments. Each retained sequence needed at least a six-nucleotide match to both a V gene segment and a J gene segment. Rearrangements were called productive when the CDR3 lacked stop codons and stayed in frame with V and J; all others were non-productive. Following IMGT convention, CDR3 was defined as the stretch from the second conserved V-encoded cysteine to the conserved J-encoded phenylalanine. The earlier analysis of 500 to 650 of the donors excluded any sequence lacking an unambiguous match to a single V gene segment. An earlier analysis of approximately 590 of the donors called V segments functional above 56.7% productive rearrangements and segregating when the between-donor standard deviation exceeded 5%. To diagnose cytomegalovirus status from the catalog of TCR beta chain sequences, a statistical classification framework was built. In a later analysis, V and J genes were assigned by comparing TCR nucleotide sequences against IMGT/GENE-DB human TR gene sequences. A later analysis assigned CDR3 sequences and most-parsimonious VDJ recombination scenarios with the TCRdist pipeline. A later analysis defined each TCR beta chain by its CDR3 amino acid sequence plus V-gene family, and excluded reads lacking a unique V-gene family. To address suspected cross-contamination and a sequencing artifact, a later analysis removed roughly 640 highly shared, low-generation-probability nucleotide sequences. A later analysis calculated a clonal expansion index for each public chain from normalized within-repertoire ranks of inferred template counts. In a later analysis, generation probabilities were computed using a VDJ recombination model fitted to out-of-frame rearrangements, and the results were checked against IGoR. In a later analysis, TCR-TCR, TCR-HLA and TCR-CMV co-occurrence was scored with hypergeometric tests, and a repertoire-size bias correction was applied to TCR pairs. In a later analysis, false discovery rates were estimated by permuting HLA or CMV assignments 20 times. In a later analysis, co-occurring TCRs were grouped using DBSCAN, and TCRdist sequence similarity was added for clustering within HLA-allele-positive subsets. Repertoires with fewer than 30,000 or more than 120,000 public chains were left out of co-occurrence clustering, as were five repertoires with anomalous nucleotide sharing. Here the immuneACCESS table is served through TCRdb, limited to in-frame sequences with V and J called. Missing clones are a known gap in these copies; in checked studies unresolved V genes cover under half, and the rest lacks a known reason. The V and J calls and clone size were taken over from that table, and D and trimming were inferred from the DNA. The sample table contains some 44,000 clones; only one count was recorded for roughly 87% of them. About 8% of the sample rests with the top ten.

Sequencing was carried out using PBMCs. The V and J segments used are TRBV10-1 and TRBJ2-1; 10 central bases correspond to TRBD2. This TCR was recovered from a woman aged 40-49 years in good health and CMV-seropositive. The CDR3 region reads CASSDRRIAGGFLRSYNEQFF. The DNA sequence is TGCGCCAGCAGTGATAGAAGAATAGCGGGGGGCTTTCTTCGTTCCTACAATGAGCAGTTCTTC.